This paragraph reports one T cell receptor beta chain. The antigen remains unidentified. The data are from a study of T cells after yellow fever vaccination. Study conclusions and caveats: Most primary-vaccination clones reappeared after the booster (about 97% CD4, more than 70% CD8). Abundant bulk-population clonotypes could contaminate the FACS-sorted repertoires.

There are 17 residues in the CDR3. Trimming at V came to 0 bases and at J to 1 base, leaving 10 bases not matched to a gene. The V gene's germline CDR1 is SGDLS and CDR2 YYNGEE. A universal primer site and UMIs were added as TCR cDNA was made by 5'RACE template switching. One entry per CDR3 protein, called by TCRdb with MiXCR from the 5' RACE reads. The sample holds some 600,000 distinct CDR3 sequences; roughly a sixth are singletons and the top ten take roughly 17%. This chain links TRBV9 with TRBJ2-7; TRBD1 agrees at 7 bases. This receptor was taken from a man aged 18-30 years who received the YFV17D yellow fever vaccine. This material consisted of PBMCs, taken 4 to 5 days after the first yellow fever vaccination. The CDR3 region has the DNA TGTGCCAGCAGCGTAGATCTAGGACCCAGGGGGTCCTACGAGCAGTACTTC. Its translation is CASSVDLGPRGSYEQYF.